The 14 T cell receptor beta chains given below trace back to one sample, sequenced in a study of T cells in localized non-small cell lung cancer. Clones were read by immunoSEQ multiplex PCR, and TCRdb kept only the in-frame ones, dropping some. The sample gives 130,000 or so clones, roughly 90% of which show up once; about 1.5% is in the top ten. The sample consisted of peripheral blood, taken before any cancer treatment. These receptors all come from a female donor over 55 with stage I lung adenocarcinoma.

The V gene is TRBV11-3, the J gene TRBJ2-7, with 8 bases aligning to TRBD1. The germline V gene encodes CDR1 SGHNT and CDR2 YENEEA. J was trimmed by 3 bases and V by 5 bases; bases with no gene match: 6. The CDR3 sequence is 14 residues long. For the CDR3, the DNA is TGTGCCAGCAGCCCTCGACAGGGGTACTACGAGCAGTACTTC. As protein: CASSPRQGYYEQYF.

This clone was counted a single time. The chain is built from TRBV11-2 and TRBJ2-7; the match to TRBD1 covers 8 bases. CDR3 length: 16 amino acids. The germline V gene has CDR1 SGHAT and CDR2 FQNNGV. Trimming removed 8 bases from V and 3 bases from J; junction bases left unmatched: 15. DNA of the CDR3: TGTGCCAGCTCCCCATCGGGACAGGAAGCTTACTACGAGCAGTACTTC. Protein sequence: CASSPSGQEAYYEQYF.

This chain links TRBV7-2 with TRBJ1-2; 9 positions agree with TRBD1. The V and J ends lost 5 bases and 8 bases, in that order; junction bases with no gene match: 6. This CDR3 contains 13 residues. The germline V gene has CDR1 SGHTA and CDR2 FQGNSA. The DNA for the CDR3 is TGTGCCAGCAGCGTGGACAGGGGTTACGGCTACACCTTC. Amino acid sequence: CASSVDRGYGYTF.

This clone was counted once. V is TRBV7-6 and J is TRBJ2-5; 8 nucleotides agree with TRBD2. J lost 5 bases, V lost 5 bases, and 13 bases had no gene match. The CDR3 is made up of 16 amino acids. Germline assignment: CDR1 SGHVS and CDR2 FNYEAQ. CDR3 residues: CASSREGGRSGETQYF. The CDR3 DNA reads TGTGCCAGCAGCCGAGAAGGCGGGAGGAGTGGGGAGACCCAGTACTTC.

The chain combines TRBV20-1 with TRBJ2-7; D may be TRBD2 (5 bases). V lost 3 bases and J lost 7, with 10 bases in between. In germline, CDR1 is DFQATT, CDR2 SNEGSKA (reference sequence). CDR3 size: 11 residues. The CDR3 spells CSARESGEQYF. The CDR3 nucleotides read TGCAGTGCTAGGGAATCGGGGGAGCAGTACTTC.

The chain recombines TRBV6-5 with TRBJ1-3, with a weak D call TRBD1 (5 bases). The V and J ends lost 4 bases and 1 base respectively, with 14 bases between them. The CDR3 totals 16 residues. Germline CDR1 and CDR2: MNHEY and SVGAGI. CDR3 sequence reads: CASSFSGHNSGNTIYF. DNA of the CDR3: TGTGCCAGCAGTTTCTCGGGGCATAATTCTGGAAACACCATATATTTT.

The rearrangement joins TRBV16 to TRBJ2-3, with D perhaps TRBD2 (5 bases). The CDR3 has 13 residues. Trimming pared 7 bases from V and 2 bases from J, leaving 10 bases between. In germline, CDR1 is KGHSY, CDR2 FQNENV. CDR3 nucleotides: TGTGCCAGCAACGGGGATCTCACAGATACGCAGTATTTT. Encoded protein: CASNGDLTDTQYF.

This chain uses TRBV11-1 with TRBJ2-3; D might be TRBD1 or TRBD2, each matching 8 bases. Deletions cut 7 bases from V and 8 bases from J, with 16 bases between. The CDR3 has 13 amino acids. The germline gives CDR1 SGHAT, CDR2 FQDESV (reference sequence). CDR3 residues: CASIQGAGGTQYF. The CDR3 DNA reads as TGTGCCAGCATCCAGGGGGCGGGAGGTACGCAGTATTTT.

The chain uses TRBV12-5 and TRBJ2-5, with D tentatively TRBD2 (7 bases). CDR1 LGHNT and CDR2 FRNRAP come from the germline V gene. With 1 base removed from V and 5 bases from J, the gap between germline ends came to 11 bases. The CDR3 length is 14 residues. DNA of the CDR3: TGTGCTAGTGGTTTGGAGGGGGGGCGGGAGACCCAGTACTTC. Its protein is CASGLEGGRETQYF.

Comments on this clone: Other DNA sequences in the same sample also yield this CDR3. Here the CDR3 DNA reads TGTGCCAGCAGCGTAGGCACAGATACGCAGTATTTT. The encoded protein is CASSVGTDTQYF. The chain combines TRBV9 with TRBJ2-3; D ambiguous. V was cut by 0 bases and J by 1 base, with 0 bases left in between. Germline CDR1 reads SGDLS; CDR2 reads YYNGEE. This CDR3 spans 12 amino acids. The full variable domain, with the rest looked up from reference TRBV9 and TRBJ2-3, is DSGVTQTPKHLITATGQRVTLRCSPRSGDLSVYWYQQSLDQGLQFLIQYYNGEERAKGNILERFSAQQFPDLHSELNLSSLELGDSALYFCASSVGTDTQYFGPGTRLTVL.

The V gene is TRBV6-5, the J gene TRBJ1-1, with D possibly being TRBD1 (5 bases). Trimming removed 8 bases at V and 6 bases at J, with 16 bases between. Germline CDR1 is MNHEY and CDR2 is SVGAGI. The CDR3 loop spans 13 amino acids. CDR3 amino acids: CASGRTTGAEAFF. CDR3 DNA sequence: TGTGCCAGCGGCCGGACAACCGGGGCTGAAGCTTTCTTT.

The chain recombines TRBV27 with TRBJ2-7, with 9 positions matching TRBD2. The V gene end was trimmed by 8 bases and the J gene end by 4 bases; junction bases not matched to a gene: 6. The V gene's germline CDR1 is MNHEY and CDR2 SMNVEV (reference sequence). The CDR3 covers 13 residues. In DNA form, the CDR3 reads TGTGCCAGCCGTACTAGCGGGCAGTACGAGCAGTACTTC. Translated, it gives CASRTSGQYEQYF.

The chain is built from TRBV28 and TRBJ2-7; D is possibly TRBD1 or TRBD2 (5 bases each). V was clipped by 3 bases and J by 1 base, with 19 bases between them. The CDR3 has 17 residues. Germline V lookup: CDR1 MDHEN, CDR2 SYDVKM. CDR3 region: CASSFPPERGSSYEQYF. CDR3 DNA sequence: TGTGCCAGCAGTTTCCCCCCGGAGAGGGGTTCTTCCTACGAGCAGTACTTC.

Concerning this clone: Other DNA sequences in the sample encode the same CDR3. The CDR3 loop reads CASSLGGNSYNEQFF. The CDR3 DNA reads as TGCGCCAGCAGCTTGGGCGGGAATTCCTACAATGAGCAGTTCTTC. The V and J genes are TRBV5-1 and TRBJ2-1; perhaps TRBD2 as D (6 bases). CDR1 and CDR2 from the germline V gene are SGHRS and YFSETQ. The CDR3 covers 15 residues. V was clipped by 0 bases and J by 1 base, with 8 bases between them.